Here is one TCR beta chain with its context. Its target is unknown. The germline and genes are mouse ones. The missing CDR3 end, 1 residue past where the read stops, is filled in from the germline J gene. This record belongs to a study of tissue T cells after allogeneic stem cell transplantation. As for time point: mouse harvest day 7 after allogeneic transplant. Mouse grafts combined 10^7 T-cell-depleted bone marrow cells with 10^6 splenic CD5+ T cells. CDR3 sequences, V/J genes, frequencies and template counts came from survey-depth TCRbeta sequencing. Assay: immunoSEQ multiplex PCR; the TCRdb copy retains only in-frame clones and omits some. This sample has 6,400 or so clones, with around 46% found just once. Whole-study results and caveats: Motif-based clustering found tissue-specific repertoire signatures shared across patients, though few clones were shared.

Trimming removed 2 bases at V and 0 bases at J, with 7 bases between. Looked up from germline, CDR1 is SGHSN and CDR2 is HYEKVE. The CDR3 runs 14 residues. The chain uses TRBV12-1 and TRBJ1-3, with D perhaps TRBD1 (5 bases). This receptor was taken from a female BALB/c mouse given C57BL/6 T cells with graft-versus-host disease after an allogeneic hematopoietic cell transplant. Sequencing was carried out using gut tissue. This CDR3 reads CASSPDNSGNTLYF. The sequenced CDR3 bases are TGTGCCAGCTCTCCGGACAATTCTGGAAATACGCTCTAT.